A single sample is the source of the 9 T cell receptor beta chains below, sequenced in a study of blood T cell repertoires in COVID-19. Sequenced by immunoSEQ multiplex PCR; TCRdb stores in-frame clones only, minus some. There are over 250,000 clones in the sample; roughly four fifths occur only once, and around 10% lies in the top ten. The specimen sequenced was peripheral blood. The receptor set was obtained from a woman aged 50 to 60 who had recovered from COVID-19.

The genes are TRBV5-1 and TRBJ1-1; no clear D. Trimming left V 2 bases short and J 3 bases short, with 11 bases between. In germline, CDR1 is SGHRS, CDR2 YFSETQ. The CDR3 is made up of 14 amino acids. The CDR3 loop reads CASSFKGGDTEAFF. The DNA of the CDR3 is TGCGCCAGCAGCTTCAAGGGCGGGGACACTGAAGCTTTCTTT. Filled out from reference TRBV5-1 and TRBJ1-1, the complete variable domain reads KAGVTQTPRYLIKTRGQQVTLSCSPISGHRSVSWYQQTPGQGLQFLFEYFSETQRNKGNFPGRFSGRQFSNSRSEMNVSTLELGDSALYLCASSFKGGDTEAFFGQGTRLTVV.

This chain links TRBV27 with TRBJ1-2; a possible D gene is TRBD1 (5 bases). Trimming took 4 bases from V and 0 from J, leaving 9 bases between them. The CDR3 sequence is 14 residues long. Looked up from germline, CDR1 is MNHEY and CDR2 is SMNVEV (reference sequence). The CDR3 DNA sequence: TGTGCCAGCAGTTCTCAGGGTTCTAACTATGGCTACACCTTC. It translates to CASSSQGSNYGYTF.

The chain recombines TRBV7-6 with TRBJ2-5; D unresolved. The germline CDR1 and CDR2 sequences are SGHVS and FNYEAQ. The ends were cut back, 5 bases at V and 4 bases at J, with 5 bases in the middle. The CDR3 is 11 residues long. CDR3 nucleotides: TGTGCCAGCAGCCCCCTAGAGACCCAGTACTTC. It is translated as CASSPLETQYF.

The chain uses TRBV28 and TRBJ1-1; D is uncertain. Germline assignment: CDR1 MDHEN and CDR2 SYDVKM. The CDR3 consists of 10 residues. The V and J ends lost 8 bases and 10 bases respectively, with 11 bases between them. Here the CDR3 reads CASGRERAFF. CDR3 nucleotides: TGTGCCAGCGGGAGGGAGCGAGCTTTCTTT.

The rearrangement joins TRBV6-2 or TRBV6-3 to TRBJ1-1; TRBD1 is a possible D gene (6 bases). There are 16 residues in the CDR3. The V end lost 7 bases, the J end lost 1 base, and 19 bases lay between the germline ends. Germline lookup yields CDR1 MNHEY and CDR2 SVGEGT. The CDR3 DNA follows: TGTGCCAGCACCCCCTACGCCCCGGGACAGAACACTGAAGCTTTCTTT. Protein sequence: CASTPYAPGQNTEAFF.

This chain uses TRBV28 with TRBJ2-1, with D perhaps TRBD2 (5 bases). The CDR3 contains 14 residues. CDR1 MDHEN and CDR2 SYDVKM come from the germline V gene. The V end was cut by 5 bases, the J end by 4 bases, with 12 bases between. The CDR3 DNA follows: TGTGCCAGCAGTGCAAGCGGACCGTACAATGAGCAGTTCTTC. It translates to CASSASGPYNEQFF.

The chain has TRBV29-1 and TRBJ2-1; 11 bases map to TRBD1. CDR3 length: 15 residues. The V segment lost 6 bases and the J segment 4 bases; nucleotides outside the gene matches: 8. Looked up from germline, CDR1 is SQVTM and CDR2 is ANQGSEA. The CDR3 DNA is TGCAGCGTGAGGGACGGGACAGGGGGGTACAATGAGCAGTTCTTC. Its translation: CSVRDGTGGYNEQFF.

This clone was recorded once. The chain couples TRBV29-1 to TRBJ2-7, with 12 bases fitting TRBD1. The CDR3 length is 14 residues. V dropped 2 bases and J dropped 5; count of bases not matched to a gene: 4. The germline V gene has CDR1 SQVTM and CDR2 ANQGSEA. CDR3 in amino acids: CSVELGQGANEQYF. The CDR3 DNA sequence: TGCAGCGTTGAATTGGGACAGGGGGCCAACGAGCAGTACTTC.

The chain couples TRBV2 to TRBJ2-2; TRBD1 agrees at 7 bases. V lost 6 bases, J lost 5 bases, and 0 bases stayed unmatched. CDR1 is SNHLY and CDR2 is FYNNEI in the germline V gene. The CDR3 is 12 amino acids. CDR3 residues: CASRTGTGELFF. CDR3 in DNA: TGTGCCAGCAGGACAGGGACCGGGGAGCTGTTTTTT.